A few counts support the clone carrying this TCR beta chain. TCRdb passed the reads through MiXCR, listing each CDR3 protein once. In the table there are roughly 180,000 distinct CDR3 sequences, over 25% of which are singletons. These data belong to a study of T cell repertoires in cytomegalovirus infection. Germline V gene sequence: CDR1 MNHEY, CDR2 SVGEGT. The J segment lost 4 bases and the V segment lost 0 bases, leaving 15 bases of the junction unmatched. The CDR3 sequence is 19 residues long. The material sequenced was PBMCs. V is TRBV6-2 or TRBV6-3 and J is TRBJ1-5, with 7 bases fitting TRBD1. The sequence derives from a human donor in good health (CMV status not recorded). Some clones in this sample may be carry-over from other donors' samples. CDR3 residues: CASSYSTIMTGRPNQPQHF. The DNA of the CDR3 is TGTGCCAGCAGTTACTCGACAATTATGACAGGGAGACCAAATCAGCCCCAGCATTTT.